This is a list of T cell receptor beta chains from one sample in a study of T cell responses to AZD1222 COVID-19 vaccine. Produced via immunoSEQ multiplex PCR; TCRdb's table is partial and in-frame only. Of more than 80,000 clones detected, less than 95% appear once; the ten largest clones hold approximately 8.2%. The material sequenced was peripheral blood, taken 28 days after the second AZD1222 dose. Receptors were obtained from an adult who received the AZD1222 COVID-19 vaccine. Both conserved end residues are part of each CDR3. Fields, in order: V gene, clone size, J gene, D gene, CDR3 protein, CDR3 DNA. A D gene is named only where the DNA matches it firmly. Rows may omit the clone size; those that give it use once, few, many or a size class.

>TRBV3-1/TRBV3-2|NA|TRBJ2-2|TRBD1
CASSQVGTGIGELFF
TGTGCCAGCAGCCAAGTTGGGACAGGGATCGGGGAGCTGTTTTTT
>TRBV12-3/TRBV12-4|NA|TRBJ1-2|TRBD1
CASTLTGPYGYTF
TGTGCCAGCACCTTGACAGGGCCCTATGGCTACACCTTC
>TRBV6-6|NA|TRBJ1-5|NA
CASSPSDGGQPQHF
TGTGCCAGCAGCCCGTCGGACGGGGGGCAGCCCCAGCATTTT
>TRBV2|NA|TRBJ2-7|TRBD1
CASKAWVQGAIEQYF
TGTGCCAGTAAGGCCTGGGTACAGGGGGCAATCGAGCAGTACTTC
>TRBV7-9|NA|TRBJ2-3|TRBD2
CASSPKRLAGGLDTQYF
TGTGCCAGCAGCCCAAAGAGACTAGCGGGGGGCCTAGATACGCAGTATTTT
>TRBV5-1|NA|TRBJ1-1|NA
CASSSGGVRLTNTEAFF
TGCGCCAGCAGCTCCGGAGGGGTTAGACTCACGAACACTGAAGCTTTCTTT
>TRBV7-2|NA|TRBJ2-7|NA
CASSRQVGEQYF
TGTGCCAGCAGCCGGCAGGTAGGCGAGCAGTACTTC
>TRBV5-4|NA|TRBJ2-3|NA
CASGGGDNTQYF
TGTGCCAGCGGGGGGGGCGATAATACGCAGTATTTT
>TRBV5-8|NA|TRBJ2-1|TRBD1
CASSIGQGALVNEQFF
TGTGCCAGCAGCATAGGACAGGGGGCTCTAGTAAATGAGCAGTTCTTC
>TRBV18|NA|TRBJ1-1|TRBD1
CASSPQGAATEAFF
TGTGCCAGCTCACCACAGGGGGCGGCAACTGAAGCTTTCTTT
>TRBV7-9|NA|TRBJ1-1|NA
CASSLGREDTEAFF
TGTGCCAGCAGCTTAGGCAGGGAGGACACTGAAGCTTTCTTT
>TRBV7-6|few|TRBJ1-4|TRBD1
CASSRSGTGANEKLFF
TGTGCCAGCAGCCGGTCCGGGACAGGGGCGAATGAAAAACTGTTTTTT
>TRBV18|NA|TRBJ2-2|NA
CASSPPAAGVNTGELFF
TGTGCCAGCTCACCACCGGCGGCAGGGGTGAACACCGGGGAGCTGTTTTTT
>TRBV27|large|TRBJ2-1|NA
CASSPGASLVEQFF
TGTGCCAGCAGCCCAGGGGCTTCATTAGTTGAGCAGTTCTTC
>TRBV6-5|NA|TRBJ2-1|TRBD1
CASSYSRDRSYNEQFF
TGTGCCAGCAGTTACTCTAGGGACAGATCCTACAATGAGCAGTTCTTC
>TRBV6-5|NA|TRBJ2-1|NA
CASSYTRHNNEQFF
TGTGCCAGCAGTTACACCCGGCACAACAATGAGCAGTTCTTC
>TRBV6-5|NA|TRBJ1-2|NA
CASGQGGGYTF
TGTGCCAGCGGCCAGGGAGGGGGCTACACCTTC
>TRBV10-1|NA|TRBJ2-7|NA
CASPWGRGESYEQYF
TGCGCCAGCCCCTGGGGGAGGGGGGAGTCCTACGAGCAGTACTTC
>TRBV7-2|NA|TRBJ1-2|NA
CASSLTAPLTASDGYTF
TGTGCCAGCAGTCTAACTGCCCCCCTGACAGCTTCGGATGGCTACACCTTC
>TRBV5-1|NA|TRBJ2-7|NA
CASSLEWTQDYEQYF
TGCGCCAGCAGCTTGGAATGGACACAAGACTACGAGCAGTACTTC
>TRBV7-9|NA|TRBJ1-2|NA
CASSPGQHNYGYTF
TGTGCCAGCAGCCCAGGACAGCATAACTATGGCTACACCTTC
>TRBV7-9|NA|TRBJ2-7|NA
CASSLKGASGGSPPYEQYF
TGTGCCAGCAGCTTAAAAGGAGCCTCAGGGGGGAGTCCTCCCTACGAGCAGTACTTC
>TRBV2|NA|TRBJ2-1|TRBD2
CASRVTSGGREEQFF
TGTGCCAGCAGGGTCACTAGCGGGGGGCGGGAGGAGCAGTTCTTC
>TRBV11-1|NA|TRBJ1-2|NA
CASSLGQGSSYGYTF
TGTGCCAGCAGCCTAGGTCAGGGGTCGAGCTATGGCTACACCTTC
>TRBV6-1|once|TRBJ1-4|NA
CASSEGGDGGGKLFF
TGTGCCAGCAGTGAAGGAGGCGACGGCGGTGGAAAACTGTTTTTT